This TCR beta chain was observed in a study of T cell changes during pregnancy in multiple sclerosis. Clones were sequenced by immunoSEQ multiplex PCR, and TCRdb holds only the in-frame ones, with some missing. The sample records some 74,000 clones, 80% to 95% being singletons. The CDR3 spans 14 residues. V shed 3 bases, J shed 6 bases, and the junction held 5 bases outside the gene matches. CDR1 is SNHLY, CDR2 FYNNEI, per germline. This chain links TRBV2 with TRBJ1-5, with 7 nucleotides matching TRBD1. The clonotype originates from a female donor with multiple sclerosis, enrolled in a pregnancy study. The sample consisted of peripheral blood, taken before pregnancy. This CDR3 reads CASSDDRAVQPQHF. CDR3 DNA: TGTGCCAGCAGTGACGACAGGGCCGTTCAGCCCCAGCATTTT. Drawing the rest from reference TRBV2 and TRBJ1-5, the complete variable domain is EPEVTQTPSHQVTQMGQEVILRCVPISNHLYFYWYRQILGQKVEFLVSFYNNEISEKSEIFDDQFSVERPDGSNFTLKIRSTKLEDSAMYFCASSDDRAVQPQHFGDGTRLSIL.